This T cell receptor beta chain was identified during a study of blood T cell repertoires in COVID-19. The CDR3 contains 16 residues. Germline loops: CDR1 MNHEY, CDR2 SVGEGT. The V gene end was trimmed by 0 bases and the J gene end by 4 bases; junction bases not matched to a gene: 5. Assay used: immunoSEQ multiplex PCR; TCRdb lists only in-frame clones, some missing. The sample lists tens of thousands of clones, more than 70% seen once, with approximately 6.7% in the top ten. This sequence was found in a woman older than 75 with acute or convalescent COVID-19. Sequencing was done on a sample of peripheral blood. This rearrangement joins TRBV6-2 or TRBV6-3 to TRBJ2-1, with 8 bases fitting TRBD1. The CDR3 DNA is TGTGCCAGCAGTTACTCGCCCCGGGACAGGTACAATGAGCAGTTCTTC. Residues: CASSYSPRDRYNEQFF.